Shown below are 30 T cell receptor beta chains from a single sample sequenced in a study of identical twins. Each CDR3 protein gets one entry after TCRdb re-called the 5' RACE reads with MiXCR. Seen here are around 650,000 distinct CDR3 sequences, about 7% observed once, and the top ten hold about 1.5%. This same sample was also taken into another study, of yellow fever vaccine responses in identical twins.

Sequenced sample: PBMCs. Source of these receptors: a young woman in good health.

In this sample, this clonotype turned up a few times. V and J are TRBV6-4 and TRBJ2-1; possible D gene TRBD2, 5 bases. V dropped 2 bases and J dropped 6 bases, with 17 bases sitting between them. The CDR3 sequence is 16 residues long. The germline V gene encodes CDR1 MRHNA and CDR2 SNTAGT. CDR3 coding DNA: TGTGCCAGCAGTGACCAGTGGGCTAGCCCTAGCAATGAGCAGTTCTTC. Protein product: CASSDQWASPSNEQFF.

This clonotype was seen only a few times. The CDR3 loop is CASSLERRTDNNEKLFF. The CDR3 bases are TGCGCCAGCAGCTTAGAACGGAGGACAGACAATAATGAAAAACTGTTTTTT. This sequence joins TRBV5-1 and TRBJ1-4; the D gene is possibly TRBD1 (6 bases). The CDR3 extends over 17 amino acids. Trimming cost V 2 bases and J 4 bases, with 18 bases left between them. From germline, CDR1 is SGHRS and CDR2 YFSETQ.

This chain connects TRBV6-9 to TRBJ2-2; D is ambiguous. Trimming removed 7 bases from V and 1 base from J, with 22 bases in between. This CDR3 spans 18 amino acids. The germline V gene encodes CDR1 MNHGY and CDR2 SVAAGI. The CDR3 nucleotides are TGTGCCAGCATTAGTTATGCCCTCAAGGCCCAGAACACCGGGGAGCTGTTTTTT. It is translated as CASISYALKAQNTGELFF.

This clonotype was observed many times. The chain is built from TRBV12-3 or TRBV12-4 and TRBJ2-1; tentatively, D is TRBD2 (6 bases). Trimming took off 9 bases at V and 7 bases at J, with 25 bases between the two ends. This CDR3 has 16 amino acids. CDR3 sequence (DNA): TGTGCCAGTTCCGGACGGACTACACCCCAGAAGAATGAGCAGTTCTTC. Its protein product is CASSGRTTPQKNEQFF.

The V and J genes are TRBV7-9 and TRBJ2-7; 9 bases line up with TRBD2. Germline CDR1 SEHNR, CDR2 FQNEAQ (reference sequence). The V gene end was trimmed by 5 bases and the J gene end by 7 bases; junction bases not matched to a gene: 6. This CDR3 contains 13 residues. The CDR3 DNA reads as TGTGCCAGCAGCCCACGGAGCGGGGGGGAGCAGTACTTC. Residues: CASSPRSGGEQYF. The variable domain in full, with the rest retrieved from reference TRBV7-9 and TRBJ2-7, is DTGVSQNPRHKITKRGQNVTFRCDPISEHNRLYWYRQTLGQGPEFLTYFQNEAQLEKSRLLSDRFSAERPKGSFSTLEIQRTEQGDSAMYLCASSPRSGGEQYFGPGTRLTVT.

The J gene is TRBJ2-7, the V gene TRBV6-5; 12 bases align to TRBD1. The CDR3 covers 16 residues. Germline-derived CDR1 and CDR2 are MNHEY and SVGAGI. With 8 bases clipped from V and 2 bases from J, the junction kept 10 bases outside the gene matches. The CDR3 region has the DNA TGTGCCAGCTCGTTACTGGGACAGGGGGCAACCTACGAGCAGTACTTC. It translates to CASSLLGQGATYEQYF.

This clonotype was found many times. The V gene is TRBV2, the J gene TRBJ2-7, with D unresolved. The germline V and J ends were trimmed by 6 bases and 5 bases, with 11 bases remaining between them. Germline V gene sequence: CDR1 SNHLY, CDR2 FYNNEI. This CDR3 contains 12 residues. In DNA, the CDR3 is TGTGCCAGCAGCTTTAGCAGTAACGAGCAGTACTTC. This codes for CASSFSSNEQYF.

This sequence joins TRBV7-2 and TRBJ2-7, with TRBD1 identical over 12 bases. Germline V gives CDR1 SGHTA, CDR2 FQGNSA. The CDR3 extends over 15 amino acids. V trimming: 5 bases; J trimming: 5 bases; junction bases outside the gene matches: 7. The DNA of the CDR3 is TGTGCCAGCAGCCCTTACGGGACAGGGGGCCACGAGCAGTACTTC. It specifies CASSPYGTGGHEQYF. Full variable domain (outside the CDR3, taken from reference TRBV7-2 and TRBJ2-7): GAGVSQSPSNKVTEKGKDVELRCDPISGHTALYWYRQSLGQGLEFLIYFQGNSAPDKSGLPSDRFSAERTGGSVSTLTIQRTQQEDSAVYLCASSPYGTGGHEQYFGPGTRLTVT.

The chain has TRBV12-3 or TRBV12-4 and TRBJ2-5; D may be TRBD1 (6 bases). The CDR3 extends over 14 amino acids. V gave up 4 bases and J gave up 2 bases, with 11 bases separating them. DNA for the CDR3: TGTGCCAGCAGTTCCGGACAGAAACAAGAGACCCAGTACTTC. As protein: CASSSGQKQETQYF.

This clonotype appeared a few times. The V gene is TRBV27, the J gene TRBJ2-1; 10 bases map to TRBD2. Germline lookup yields CDR1 MNHEY and CDR2 SMNVEV (reference sequence). The CDR3 length is 15 residues. Trimming took 7 bases from V and 6 from J; bases not matched to a gene: 9. Here the CDR3 DNA reads TGTGCCAGCACTCAAGCGGGGGGGCTTGTCAATGAGCAGTTCTTC. Translating it yields CASTQAGGLVNEQFF.

This clonotype was seen a handful of times. CDR3 sequence (DNA): TGTGCCAGCAGCTTAGGGGGGACAGGGGCCCACAATGAGCAGTTCTTC. This translates into CASSLGGTGAHNEQFF. The chain has TRBV7-6 and TRBJ2-1; 10 bases are shared with TRBD1. The CDR3 is 16 amino acids. Germline CDR1 SGHVS, CDR2 FNYEAQ. J gave up 5 bases and V 1 base, and 5 bases lay outside the gene matches.

This clonotype has only a few counts. The V and J genes are TRBV24-1 and TRBJ2-2, with D tentatively TRBD1 or TRBD2 (6 bases each). This CDR3 is 18 amino acids long. The germline V gene encodes CDR1 KGHDR and CDR2 SFDVKD. Trimming left V 9 bases short and J 0 bases short, with 22 bases between. The CDR3 coding sequence is TGTGCCACCGGGGGGACACCTCCGGTGACCTCGAACACCGGGGAGCTGTTTTTT. Encoded protein: CATGGTPPVTSNTGELFF.

This clonotype was counted ten times or more. This chain links TRBV12-3 or TRBV12-4 with TRBJ1-3; D not certain. This CDR3 contains 14 residues. V dropped 7 bases and J dropped 1 base, with 11 bases sitting between them. This chain's CDR3 is CASTSRFSGNTIYF. CDR3 DNA sequence: TGTGCCAGCACGTCCCGGTTTTCTGGAAACACCATATATTTT.

Many counts were recorded for this clonotype. The chain is built from TRBV10-3 and TRBJ1-4; a weak D match, TRBD1 (5 bases). Trimming pared 4 bases from V and 7 bases from J, leaving 10 bases between. The germline V gene encodes CDR1 ENHRY and CDR2 SYGVKD. This CDR3 has 13 amino acids. DNA of the CDR3: TGTGCCATCAGTGTTCAGGGAGGTGAAAAACTGTTTTTT. Its protein is CAISVQGGEKLFF.

This clonotype was seen repeatedly, ten times or more. The J gene is TRBJ1-2, the V gene TRBV14; 11 nucleotides agree with TRBD1. The CDR3 length is 16 residues. Germline CDR1 is SGHDN and CDR2 is FVKESK. J lost 4 bases, V lost 4 bases, and 8 bases had no gene match. The CDR3 sequence: CASSPWTGGIIYGYTF. As DNA, the CDR3 is TGTGCCAGCAGCCCATGGACAGGGGGCATTATCTATGGCTACACCTTC.

This clonotype was detected a few times. The chain links TRBV6-4 to TRBJ1-1, with a tentative D call TRBD1 (6 bases). V was clipped by 2 bases and J by 7 bases, with 14 bases between them. The CDR3 has 14 residues. CDR1 MRHNA and CDR2 SNTAGT come from the germline V gene. The CDR3 here is CASSDEVGASEAFF. The CDR3 DNA reads TGTGCCAGCAGTGACGAGGTGGGGGCGAGTGAAGCTTTCTTT.

This clonotype was counted only a few times. The chain uses TRBV7-6 and TRBJ2-5, with 14 positions matching TRBD2. The J segment lost 3 bases and the V segment lost 5 bases, leaving 5 bases of the junction unmatched. The CDR3 has 16 amino acids. The germline CDR1 and CDR2 sequences are SGHVS and FNYEAQ. CDR3 region: CASSPRLAGGKETQYF. The CDR3 nucleotides read TGTGCCAGCAGCCCGAGACTAGCGGGGGGGAAAGAGACCCAGTACTTC. Complete variable domain (other parts from reference TRBV7-6 and TRBJ2-5): GAGVSQSPRYKVTKRGQDVALRCDPISGHVSLYWYRQALGQGPEFLTYFNYEAQQDKSGLPNDRFSAERPEGSISTLTIQRTEQRDSAMYRCASSPRLAGGKETQYFGPGTRLLVL.

This chain joins TRBV6-2 or TRBV6-3 and TRBJ1-5; the match to TRBD1 covers 7 bases. Germline-derived CDR1 and CDR2 are MNHEY and SVGEGT. Trimming removed 2 bases from V and 3 bases from J; junction bases left unmatched: 4. This CDR3 contains 15 residues. The chain's CDR3 is CASSYRGQVNQPQHF. The CDR3 DNA sequence: TGTGCCAGCAGTTACAGAGGACAGGTCAATCAGCCCCAGCATTTT.

The chain employs TRBV29-1 and TRBJ2-3; D perhaps matches TRBD2 (6 bases). This CDR3 region has 14 residues. Germline CDR1 SQVTM, CDR2 ANQGSEA. V was clipped by 7 bases and J by 5 bases, with 19 bases between them. CDR3 in amino acids: CSGGLGREKDTQYF. The CDR3 region has the DNA TGCAGCGGGGGGTTGGGTCGGGAGAAAGATACGCAGTATTTT.

This clonotype was detected a few times. V is TRBV19 and J is TRBJ2-2; 7 positions agree with TRBD1. The germline V gene encodes CDR1 LNHDA and CDR2 SQIVND (reference sequence). The CDR3 loop spans 16 amino acids. V shed 6 bases, J shed 3 bases, and the junction held 10 bases outside the gene matches. The DNA of the CDR3 is TGTGCCAGTAGAAAGGGGGCAACGTGGGACACCGGGGAGCTGTTTTTT. Translated: CASRKGATWDTGELFF.

This clonotype was detected many times. V and J are TRBV14 and TRBJ2-3; 8 bases map to TRBD2. Germline lookup yields CDR1 SGHDN and CDR2 FVKESK. V lost 0 bases and J lost 5; bases outside the gene matches: 19. This CDR3 region has 20 residues. The CDR3 coding sequence is TGTGCCAGCAGCCAAGATCTGGGGTATGCTAGCGGGCAGCGAAGAGATACGCAGTATTTT. Amino acids: CASSQDLGYASGQRRDTQYF.

At least ten counts were recorded for this clonotype. The chain uses TRBV28 and TRBJ2-7; 10 bases fit TRBD2. V gave up 6 bases and J gave up 0 bases; unmatched junction bases: 8. CDR3 length equals 16 residues. Germline lookup yields CDR1 MDHEN and CDR2 SYDVKM. The CDR3 reads CASRPFLAGDSYEQYF. The CDR3 bases are TGTGCCAGCAGGCCCTTCCTAGCGGGGGACTCCTACGAGCAGTACTTC.

The chain couples TRBV29-1 to TRBJ2-1, with 10 bases matching TRBD1. With 0 bases clipped from V and 3 bases from J, the junction kept 8 bases outside the gene matches. The germline V gene has CDR1 SQVTM and CDR2 ANQGSEA. This CDR3 has 17 amino acids. In DNA form, the CDR3 reads TGCAGCGTTGAAGACCTCAGACAGGGGGCATTCTACAATGAGCAGTTCTTC. It is translated as CSVEDLRQGAFYNEQFF.

This clonotype was counted between two and nine times. V and J are TRBV19 and TRBJ2-5; D unresolved. Germline V gene lookup returns CDR1 LNHDA and CDR2 SQIVND (reference sequence). This CDR3 is built from 17 residues. Trimming shortened V by 6 bases and J by 2 bases, and 22 bases separated the two germline ends. In DNA form, the CDR3 reads TGTGCCAGTAGCCAACGGTGGCCTTGGGGTTCACAAGAGACCCAGTACTTC. Its translation is CASSQRWPWGSQETQYF.

The J gene is TRBJ1-1, the V gene TRBV20-1; weak D call: TRBD1 (6 bases). Trimming removed 6 bases at V and 4 bases at J, with 15 bases between. The CDR3 loop spans 13 amino acids. Per germline, CDR1 DFQATT and CDR2 SNEGSKA (reference sequence). The CDR3 nucleotides are TGCAGTGCCCGAGGGGGGTCGTTCACTGAAGCTTTCTTT. Protein sequence: CSARGGSFTEAFF.

This clonotype has a count of ten or more. The V call is TRBV6-2 or TRBV6-3, the J call TRBJ2-1; 8 nucleotides match TRBD2. The CDR3 contains 14 residues. From germline, CDR1 is MNHEY and CDR2 SVGEGT. Losses at the gene ends were 6 bases for V and 5 bases for J; bases not matched to a gene: 6. The CDR3 DNA reads as TGTGCCAGCAGGACGGGACTAGGCAACAATGAGCAGTTCTTC. Protein product: CASRTGLGNNEQFF.

The V and J genes are TRBV27 and TRBJ1-5; D possibly corresponds to TRBD1 (5 bases). Germline-derived CDR1 and CDR2 are MNHEY and SMNVEV (reference sequence). The V end lost 9 bases, the J end lost 7 bases, and 19 bases lay between the germline ends. The CDR3 spans 14 residues. In DNA form, the CDR3 reads TGTGCCAGTCCGGACAAGACTGGGTACCAGCCCCAGCATTTT. Translation gives CASPDKTGYQPQHF.

V usage is TRBV20-1 and J usage is TRBJ1-2; TRBD1 aligns across 9 bases. This CDR3 is 11 amino acids long. Germline CDR1 and CDR2: DFQATT and SNEGSKA (reference sequence). For the CDR3, the DNA is TGCAGCTTGGACAGGGGAATCGCCTACACCTTC. Translating it yields CSLDRGIAYTF.

A few counts support this clonotype. The chain joins TRBV12-3 or TRBV12-4 to TRBJ2-7; D is unclear. V gave up 3 bases and J gave up 0 bases, with 12 bases separating them. The CDR3 has 15 residues. The CDR3 spells CASSFISTGSYEQYF. For the CDR3, the DNA is TGTGCCAGCAGTTTTATATCCACGGGCTCCTACGAGCAGTACTTC.

The chain recombines TRBV6-1 with TRBJ1-5; perhaps TRBD1 as D (5 bases). CDR1 MNHNS and CDR2 SASEGT come from the germline V gene. The CDR3 has 17 residues. The V gene lost 4 bases and the J gene lost 0 bases, with 16 bases spanning the gap. The CDR3 coding sequence is TGTGCCAGCAGTGGGAGGGACGGCAAGATTAGCAATCAGCCCCAGCATTTT. Its translation is CASSGRDGKISNQPQHF.